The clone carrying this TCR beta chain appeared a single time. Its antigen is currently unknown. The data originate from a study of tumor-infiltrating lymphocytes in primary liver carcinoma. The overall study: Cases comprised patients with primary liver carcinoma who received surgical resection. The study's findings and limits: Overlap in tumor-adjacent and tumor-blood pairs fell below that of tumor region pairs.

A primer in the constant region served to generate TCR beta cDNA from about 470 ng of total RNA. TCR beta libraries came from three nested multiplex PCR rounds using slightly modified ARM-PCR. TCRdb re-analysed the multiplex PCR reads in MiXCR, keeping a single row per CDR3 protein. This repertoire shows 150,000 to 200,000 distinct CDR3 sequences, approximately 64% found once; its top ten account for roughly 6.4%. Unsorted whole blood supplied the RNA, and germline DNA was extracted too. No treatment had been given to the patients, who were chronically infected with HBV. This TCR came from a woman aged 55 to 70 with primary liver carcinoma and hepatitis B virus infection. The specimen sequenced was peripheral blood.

In nucleotides, the CDR3 is TGTGCCAGCAGCCCCTGGACTAACAGCACAGATACGCAGTATTTT. Protein: CASSPWTNSTDTQYF. The chain carries TRBV5-6 and TRBJ2-3, with a weak D call TRBD2 (6 bases). Germline CDR1 is SGHDT and CDR2 is YYEEEE. The CDR3 has 15 residues. The V and J ends lost 4 bases and 0 bases respectively, with 12 bases between them. The complete variable domain, with remaining parts taken from reference TRBV5-6 and TRBJ2-3, reads DAGVTQSPTHLIKTRGQQVTLRCSPKSGHDTVSWYQQALGQGPQFIFQYYEEEERQRGNFPDRFSGHQFPNYSSELNVNALLLGDSALYLCASSPWTNSTDTQYFGPGTRLTVL.